The 12 T cell receptor beta chains given below trace back to one sample, sequenced in a study of blood T cell repertoires in COVID-19. Libraries were prepared by immunoSEQ multiplex PCR; TCRdb keeps only in-frame clonotypes and omits some of them. The sample has about 200,000 clones, 80% to 85% seen once. The material sequenced was PBMCs or T cells enriched from blood (not recorded which). The origin of the receptors is a man aged 35 to 55 who had recovered from COVID-19.

The rearrangement links TRBV5-1 to TRBJ2-7, with a tentative D call TRBD2 (5 bases). V lost 4 bases and J 1 base, leaving 12 bases between the germline ends. The CDR3 is 14 residues long. Germline values: CDR1 SGHRS, CDR2 YFSETQ. CDR3 nucleotide sequence: TGCGCCAGCAGCCCGGGATCGCAATCCTACGAGCAGTACTTC. Residues: CASSPGSQSYEQYF.

The sample holds many counts of this clone. V and J are TRBV9 and TRBJ1-1; TRBD1 might be the D (6 bases). The V end was cut by 0 bases, the J end by 4 bases, with 10 bases between. The CDR3 length is 14 residues. Germline V gene data show CDR1 as SGDLS and CDR2 as YYNGEE. CDR3 DNA: TGTGCCAGCAGCGTAGTAACAGGGCCCACTGAAGCTTTCTTT. Its protein product is CASSVVTGPTEAFF.

The chain carries TRBV7-9 and TRBJ2-2, with D tentatively TRBD1 (5 bases). Germline loops: CDR1 SEHNR, CDR2 FQNEAQ (reference sequence). The ends were cut back, 3 bases at V and 5 bases at J, with 13 bases in the middle. CDR3 size: 15 residues. The CDR3 DNA reads as TGTGCCAGCAGCTTTTTGACAGACTCAACCGGGGAGCTGTTTTTT. Translation: CASSFLTDSTGELFF.

CDR3 sequence: CASSLVQETQYF. CDR3 nucleotides: TGTGCCAGCAGCTTGGTGCAGGAGACCCAGTACTTC. The V and J genes are TRBV5-6 and TRBJ2-5; D is ambiguous. V was clipped by 0 bases and J by 5 bases, with 5 bases between them. Per the germline V gene, CDR1 is SGHDT and CDR2 is YYEEEE. This CDR3 is 12 amino acids long. Full variable domain (remainder filled in from reference TRBV5-6 and TRBJ2-5): DAGVTQSPTHLIKTRGQQVTLRCSPKSGHDTVSWYQQALGQGPQFIFQYYEEEERQRGNFPDRFSGHQFPNYSSELNVNALLLGDSALYLCASSLVQETQYFGPGTRLLVL.

The chain's CDR3 is CASSFILGGLAYEQYF. The CDR3 region has the DNA TGTGCCAGCAGCTTCATATTAGGTGGACTAGCCTACGAGCAGTACTTC. The chain recombines TRBV11-2 with TRBJ2-7; 7 bases map to TRBD2. CDR3 length: 16 residues. V shed 3 bases and J 2 bases; nucleotides not matched to a gene: 10. Germline-derived CDR1 and CDR2 are SGHAT and FQNNGV. The variable domain in full, completed from reference TRBV11-2 and TRBJ2-7, reads EAGVAQSPRYKIIEKRQSVAFWCNPISGHATLYWYQQILGQGPKLLIQFQNNGVVDDSQLPKDRFSAERLKGVDSTLKIQPAKLEDSAVYLCASSFILGGLAYEQYFGPGTRLTVT.

This clone was seen a handful of times. Written as DNA, the CDR3 is TGTGCCAGCAGCCAAGAGGGTAGAGAGGGTTTCTTT. Translation gives CASSQEGREGFF. The chain has TRBV4-2 and TRBJ1-1; D uncertain. In germline, CDR1 is LGHNA, CDR2 YNFKEQ. V lost 0 bases and J 13 bases, leaving 12 bases between the germline ends. The CDR3 is 12 residues long.

The chain recombines TRBV11-2 with TRBJ1-3, with TRBD1 as a possible D gene (6 bases). Trimming stripped 6 bases from V and 4 bases from J, with 16 bases between. The CDR3 is 15 amino acids. Germline CDR1 SGHAT, CDR2 FQNNGV. The CDR3 is CASRPTGTSGNTIYF. Here the CDR3 DNA reads TGTGCCAGCAGACCCACTGGGACATCGGGAAACACCATATATTTT.

This chain uses TRBV25-1 with TRBJ2-1; D is possibly TRBD1 (5 bases). This CDR3 is 13 amino acids long. V was trimmed by 5 bases and J by 12 bases, leaving 17 bases between them. Germline V gene data show CDR1 as MGHDK and CDR2 as SYGVNS. The CDR3 here is CASSIKGGAGQFF. CDR3 sequence (DNA): TGTGCCAGCAGTATTAAGGGTGGGGCAGGGCAGTTCTTC.

This clone was observed once. The chain recombines TRBV4-1 with TRBJ1-2; a possible D gene is TRBD1 (5 bases). The CDR3 has 16 amino acids. Trimming removed 1 base at V and 5 bases at J, with 17 bases between. Germline values: CDR1 MGHRA, CDR2 YSYEKL. The CDR3 region is CASSQGEQALPYGYTF. The CDR3 DNA reads as TGCGCCAGCAGCCAAGGGGAACAGGCGTTACCTTATGGCTACACCTTC.

The rearrangement links TRBV5-8 to TRBJ1-4; 9 positions agree with TRBD1. Looked up from germline, CDR1 is SGHTS and CDR2 is YDEGEE. The ends lost 0 bases at V and 7 bases at J; junction bases unmatched: 7. The CDR3 spans 16 residues. The DNA of the CDR3 is TGTGCCAGCAGCTTGGGGTCGGGACAGGGCGGTGAAAAACTGTTTTTT. This encodes CASSLGSGQGGEKLFF.

The CDR3 nucleotides read TGTGCCAGCCGAAAGGGAGGGGCATTAGGGCAGTACTTC. Amino acids: CASRKGGALGQYF. The chain couples TRBV27 to TRBJ2-7; TRBD2 aligns across 7 bases. The CDR3 contains 13 residues. Losses at the gene ends were 8 bases for V and 9 bases for J; bases not matched to a gene: 13. The germline V gene encodes CDR1 MNHEY and CDR2 SMNVEV (reference sequence).

This clone showed up just a few times. The V gene is TRBV5-1, the J gene TRBJ2-5; 7 bases are shared with TRBD1. Losses at the gene ends were 0 bases for V and 4 bases for J; bases not matched to a gene: 3. This CDR3 contains 14 residues. Germline assignment: CDR1 SGHRS and CDR2 YFSETQ. The CDR3 is CASSLAGQRETQYF. The CDR3 bases are TGCGCCAGCAGCTTGGCGGGACAGAGAGAGACCCAGTACTTC.